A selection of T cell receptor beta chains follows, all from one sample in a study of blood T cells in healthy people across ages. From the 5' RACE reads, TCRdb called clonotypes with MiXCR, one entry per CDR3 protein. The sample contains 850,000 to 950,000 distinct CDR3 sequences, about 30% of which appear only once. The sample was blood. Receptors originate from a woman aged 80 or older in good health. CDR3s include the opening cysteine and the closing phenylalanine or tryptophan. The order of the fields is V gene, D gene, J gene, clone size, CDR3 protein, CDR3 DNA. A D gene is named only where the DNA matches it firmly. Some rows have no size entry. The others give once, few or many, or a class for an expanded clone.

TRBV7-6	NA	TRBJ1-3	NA	CASSLMGDSGNTIYF	TGTGCCAGCAGCCTTATGGGGGATTCTGGAAACACCATATATTTT
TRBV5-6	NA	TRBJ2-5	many	CASSMVVAPRTQYF	TGTGCCAGCAGCATGGTTGTGGCCCCACGGACCCAGTACTTC
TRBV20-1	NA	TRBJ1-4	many	CSASPPRQDNEKLFF	TGCAGTGCTAGCCCCCCTAGACAGGATAATGAAAAACTGTTTTTT
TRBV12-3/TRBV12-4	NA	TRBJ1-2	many	CASTPSAGDYTF	TGTGCCAGCACCCCCAGCGCTGGGGACTACACCTTC
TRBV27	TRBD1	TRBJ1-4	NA	CASSSLSGQGDEKLFF	TGTGCCAGCAGTTCTCTCAGCGGACAGGGAGACGAAAAACTGTTTTTT
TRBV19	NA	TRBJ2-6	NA	CASSIGWGRYSGANVRTF	TGTGCCAGTAGTATAGGTTGGGGCCGATACTCTGGGGCCAACGTCCGGACTTTC
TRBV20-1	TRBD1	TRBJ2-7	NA	CSVPSGTVTLHEQYF	TGCAGTGTCCCTTCCGGGACAGTGACTCTCCACGAGCAGTACTTC
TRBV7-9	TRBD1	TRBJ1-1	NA	CAGSDPGQQNTEAFF	TGTGCCGGCAGCGATCCGGGACAGCAGAACACTGAAGCTTTCTTT
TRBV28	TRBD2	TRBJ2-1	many	CASSNSGGPLNEQFF	TGTGCCAGCAGTAATAGCGGGGGGCCCCTCAATGAGCAGTTCTTC
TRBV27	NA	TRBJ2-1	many	CASSGRETGSYNEQFF	TGTGCCAGCAGTGGGCGGGAAACTGGCTCCTACAATGAGCAGTTCTTC
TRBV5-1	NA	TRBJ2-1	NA	CASSPRDSPRNEQFF	TGCGCCAGCAGCCCCAGGGACTCCCCACGAAATGAGCAGTTCTTC
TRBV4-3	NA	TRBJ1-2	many	CASSQGASNYGYTF	TGCGCCAGCAGCCAAGGCGCGTCGAACTATGGCTACACCTTC
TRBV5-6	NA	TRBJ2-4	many	CASSPGRGGDIQYF	TGTGCCAGCAGCCCGGGGAGGGGGGGAGACATTCAGTACTTC
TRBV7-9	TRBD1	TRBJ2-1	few	CASSPGQSVPTNEQFF	TGTGCCAGCAGCCCGGGACAGTCAGTCCCCACCAATGAGCAGTTCTTC
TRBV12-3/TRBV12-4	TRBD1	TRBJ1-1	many	CASSSRGQGNTEAFF	TGTGCCAGCAGTTCCCGGGGACAGGGGAACACTGAAGCTTTCTTT
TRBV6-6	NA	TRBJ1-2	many	CASSRPVEGYTF	TGTGCCAGCAGCCGGCCGGTGGAGGGCTACACCTTC
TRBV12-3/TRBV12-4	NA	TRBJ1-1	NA	CASSGGGFSEAFF	TGTGCCAGCAGCGGGGGGGGATTCAGTGAAGCTTTCTTT
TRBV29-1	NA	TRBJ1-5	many	CSVSDNSNQPQHF	TGCAGCGTTTCAGATAATAGCAATCAGCCCCAGCATTTT
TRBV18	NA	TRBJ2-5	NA	CDSSPDARETQYF	TGTGACAGCTCACCAGACGCGAGGGAGACCCAGTACTTC
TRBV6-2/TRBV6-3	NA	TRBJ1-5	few	CASSYVLAPISNQPQHF	TGTGCCAGCAGTTACGTCCTCGCTCCCATTAGCAATCAGCCCCAGCATTTT
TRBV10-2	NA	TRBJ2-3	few	CASSPAGAFDTQYF	TGCGCCAGCAGTCCAGCGGGCGCCTTCGATACGCAGTATTTT
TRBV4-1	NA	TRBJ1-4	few	CASSQDDVRVGDEKLFF	TGCGCCAGCAGCCAAGATGACGTTAGGGTAGGGGATGAAAAACTGTTTTTT
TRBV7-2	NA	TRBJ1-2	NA	CASSANRGFHGYTF	TGTGCCAGCAGCGCGAACCGGGGCTTCCATGGCTACACCTTC
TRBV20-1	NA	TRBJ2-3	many	CSATRVGDTQYF	TGCAGTGCTACAAGGGTTGGGGATACGCAGTATTTT
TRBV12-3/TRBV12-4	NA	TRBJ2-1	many	CASSWGGGGSDEQFF	TGTGCCAGCAGTTGGGGGGGCGGGGGTTCCGATGAGCAGTTCTTC
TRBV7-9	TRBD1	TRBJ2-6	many	CASSLGTGGLSGANVLTF	TGTGCCAGCAGCTTAGGGACAGGGGGCCTCTCTGGGGCCAACGTCCTGACTTTC
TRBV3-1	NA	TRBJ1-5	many	CASSQSMQGWTTQHF	TGTGCCAGCAGCCAAAGCATGCAGGGTTGGACGACCCAGCATTTT
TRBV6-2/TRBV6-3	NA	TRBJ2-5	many	CASRGSRHSEETQYF	TGTGCCAGCAGAGGGTCAAGGCACAGTGAAGAGACCCAGTACTTC
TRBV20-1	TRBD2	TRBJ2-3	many	CSTRAGAITDTQYF	TGCAGTACCAGAGCGGGGGCAATCACAGATACGCAGTATTTT
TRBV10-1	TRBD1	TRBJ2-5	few	CASSAGTGPQETQYF	TGCGCCAGCAGTGCAGGGACAGGGCCCCAAGAGACCCAGTACTTC
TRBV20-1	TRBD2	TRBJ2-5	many	CSALEGTSGDPYQETQYF	TGCAGTGCTCTAGAGGGGACTAGCGGGGATCCCTACCAAGAGACCCAGTACTTC
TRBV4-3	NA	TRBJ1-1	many	CASSQVGGGSAFF	TGCGCCAGCAGCCAAGTTGGTGGTGGGTCAGCTTTCTTT
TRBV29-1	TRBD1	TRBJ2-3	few	CSVEGDRAPDTQYF	TGCAGCGTTGAAGGGGACAGGGCCCCAGATACGCAGTATTTT
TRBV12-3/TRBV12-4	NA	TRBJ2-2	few	CASSPLVANTGELFF	TGTGCCAGCAGCCCCCTGGTCGCGAACACCGGGGAGCTGTTTTTT
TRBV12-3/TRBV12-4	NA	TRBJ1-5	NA	CASSLGQVGQSQHF	TGTGCCAGCAGTTTAGGACAGGTTGGTCAGTCCCAGCATTTT
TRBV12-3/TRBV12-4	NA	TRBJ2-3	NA	CASRFRPDTQYF	TGTGCCAGCAGATTCCGACCAGATACGCAGTATTTT
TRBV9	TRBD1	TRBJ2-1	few	CASSVGPPSARGYNEQFF	TGTGCCAGCAGCGTGGGCCCCCCCAGTGCCAGGGGGTACAATGAGCAGTTCTTC
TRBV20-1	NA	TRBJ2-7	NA	CSVRSEGSYEQYF	TGCAGTGTAAGGTCCGAGGGCTCCTACGAGCAGTACTTC
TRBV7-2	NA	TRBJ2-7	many	CASSLDADYEQYF	TGTGCCAGCAGCTTAGATGCGGACTACGAGCAGTACTTC
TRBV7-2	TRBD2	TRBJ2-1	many	CASSPPTSGGFNEQFF	TGTGCCAGCAGCCCGCCCACTAGCGGGGGTTTCAATGAGCAGTTCTTC
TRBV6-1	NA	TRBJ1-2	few	CASSEVGDYGYTF	TGTGCCAGCAGTGAAGTGGGAGACTATGGCTACACCTTC